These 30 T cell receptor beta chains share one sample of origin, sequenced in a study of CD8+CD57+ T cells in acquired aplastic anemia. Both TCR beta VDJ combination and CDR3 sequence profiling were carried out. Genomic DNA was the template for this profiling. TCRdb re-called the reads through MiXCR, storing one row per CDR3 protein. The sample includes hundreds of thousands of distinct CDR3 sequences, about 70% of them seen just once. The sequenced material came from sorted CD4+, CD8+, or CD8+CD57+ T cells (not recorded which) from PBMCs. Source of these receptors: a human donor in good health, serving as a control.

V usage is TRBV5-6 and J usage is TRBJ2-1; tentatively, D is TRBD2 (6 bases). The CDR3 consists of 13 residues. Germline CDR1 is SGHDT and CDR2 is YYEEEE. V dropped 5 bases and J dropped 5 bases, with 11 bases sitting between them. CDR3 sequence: CASRVADNNEQFF. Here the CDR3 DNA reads TGTGCCAGCAGAGTAGCGGATAACAATGAGCAGTTCTTC.

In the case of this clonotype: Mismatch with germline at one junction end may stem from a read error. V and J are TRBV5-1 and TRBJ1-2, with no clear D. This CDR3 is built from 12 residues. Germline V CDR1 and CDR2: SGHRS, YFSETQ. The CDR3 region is CASSLEAGIHTF. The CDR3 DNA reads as TGTGCCAGCAGCTTGGAGGCGGGGATCCACACCTTC.

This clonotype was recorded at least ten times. This CDR3 is CSVKVFYEQYF. CDR3 sequence (DNA): TGCAGCGTTAAGGTCTTCTACGAGCAGTACTTC. J is TRBJ2-7 and V is TRBV29-1, with D unresolved. The germline V and J ends were trimmed by 5 bases and 3 bases, with 8 bases remaining between them. This CDR3 has 11 residues. CDR1 SQVTM and CDR2 ANQGSEA come from the germline V gene.

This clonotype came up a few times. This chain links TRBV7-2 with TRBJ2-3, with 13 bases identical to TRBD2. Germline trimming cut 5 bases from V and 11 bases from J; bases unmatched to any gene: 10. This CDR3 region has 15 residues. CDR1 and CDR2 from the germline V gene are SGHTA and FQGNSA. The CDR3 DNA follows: TGTGCCAGCAGCAAAACTAGCGGGGGGGCCTTTGAGCAGTATTTT. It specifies CASSKTSGGAFEQYF.

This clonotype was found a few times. CDR3 DNA sequence: TGTGCCAGTAGTATAGAAGCCGGTAATTCACCCCTCCACTTT. The encoded protein is CASSIEAGNSPLHF. The rearrangement joins TRBV19 to TRBJ1-6, with no clear D. Germline V gene data show CDR1 as LNHDA and CDR2 as SQIVND (reference sequence). The CDR3 totals 14 residues. Deletions cut 0 bases from V and 6 bases from J, with 6 bases between.

The CDR3 nucleotides are TGTGCCAGCAGCTTCGGGGGGCAGTACTCTGGAAACACCATATATTTT. Protein product: CASSFGGQYSGNTIYF. The rearrangement joins TRBV7-2 to TRBJ1-3; tentatively, D is TRBD1 (6 bases). The CDR3 sequence is 16 residues long. Deletions cut 3 bases from V and 0 bases from J, with 12 bases between. CDR1 and CDR2 (germline): SGHTA, FQGNSA. The variable domain in full, completed from reference TRBV7-2 and TRBJ1-3, reads GAGVSQSPSNKVTEKGKDVELRCDPISGHTALYWYRQSLGQGLEFLIYFQGNSAPDKSGLPSDRFSAERTGGSVSTLTIQRTQQEDSAVYLCASSFGGQYSGNTIYFGEGSWLTVV.

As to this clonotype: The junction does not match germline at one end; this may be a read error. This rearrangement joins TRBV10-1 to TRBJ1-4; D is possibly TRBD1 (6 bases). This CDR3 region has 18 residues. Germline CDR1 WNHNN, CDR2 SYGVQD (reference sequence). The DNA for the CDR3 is TGCGCCAGCGGTGAGTCGAAGACAGGATCTGCAACTAGTGAAAAACTGTTTTTT. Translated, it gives CASGESKTGSATSEKLFF.

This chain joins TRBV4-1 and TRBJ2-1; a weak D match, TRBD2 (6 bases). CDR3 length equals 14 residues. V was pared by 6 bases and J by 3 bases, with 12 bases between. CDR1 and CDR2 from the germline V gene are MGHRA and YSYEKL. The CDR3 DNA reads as TGCGCCAGCAGTGTTCGCGGGGTCTACAATGAGCAGTTCTTC. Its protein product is CASSVRGVYNEQFF.

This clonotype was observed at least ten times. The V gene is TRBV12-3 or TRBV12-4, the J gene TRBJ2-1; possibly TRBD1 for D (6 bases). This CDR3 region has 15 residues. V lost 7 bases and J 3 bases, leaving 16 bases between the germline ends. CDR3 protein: CASMKRTENYNEQFF. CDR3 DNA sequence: TGTGCCAGCATGAAAAGGACAGAGAACTACAATGAGCAGTTCTTC.

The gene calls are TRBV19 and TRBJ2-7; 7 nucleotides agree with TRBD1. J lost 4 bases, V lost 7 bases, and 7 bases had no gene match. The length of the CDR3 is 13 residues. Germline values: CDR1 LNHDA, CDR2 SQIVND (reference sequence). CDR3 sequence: CASIPGTAYEQYF. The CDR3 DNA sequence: TGTGCCAGTATTCCCGGGACAGCATACGAGCAGTACTTC.

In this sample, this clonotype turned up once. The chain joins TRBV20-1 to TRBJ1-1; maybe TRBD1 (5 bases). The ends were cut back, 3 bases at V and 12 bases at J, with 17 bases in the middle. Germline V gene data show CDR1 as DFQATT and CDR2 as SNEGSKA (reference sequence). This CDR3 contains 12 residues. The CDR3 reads CSASSTDYKTFF. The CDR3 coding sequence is TGCAGTGCTAGTTCGACAGATTATAAAACTTTCTTT.

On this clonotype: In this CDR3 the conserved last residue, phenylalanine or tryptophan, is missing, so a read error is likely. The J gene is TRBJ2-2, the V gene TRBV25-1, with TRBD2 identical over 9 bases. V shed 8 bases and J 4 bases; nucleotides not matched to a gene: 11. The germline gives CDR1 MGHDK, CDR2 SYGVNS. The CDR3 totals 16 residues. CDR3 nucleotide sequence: TGTGCCAGCGCCAAACGCGGGGGGGCCTCCACCGGGGAGCTGTTTTAT. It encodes CASAKRGGASTGELFY.

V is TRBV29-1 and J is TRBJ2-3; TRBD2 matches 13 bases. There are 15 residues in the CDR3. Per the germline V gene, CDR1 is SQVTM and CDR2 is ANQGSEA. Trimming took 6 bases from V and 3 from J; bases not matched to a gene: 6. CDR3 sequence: CSVATSGGATDTQYF. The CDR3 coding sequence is TGCAGCGTCGCCACTAGCGGGGGGGCGACAGATACGCAGTATTTT.

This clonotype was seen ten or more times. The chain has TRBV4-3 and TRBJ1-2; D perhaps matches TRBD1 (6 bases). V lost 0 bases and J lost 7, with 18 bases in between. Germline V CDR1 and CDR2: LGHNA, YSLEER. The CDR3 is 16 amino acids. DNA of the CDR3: TGCGCCAGCAGCCAAGACTCCGGAAGGACAGCTGGTGGCTACACCTTC. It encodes CASSQDSGRTAGGYTF.

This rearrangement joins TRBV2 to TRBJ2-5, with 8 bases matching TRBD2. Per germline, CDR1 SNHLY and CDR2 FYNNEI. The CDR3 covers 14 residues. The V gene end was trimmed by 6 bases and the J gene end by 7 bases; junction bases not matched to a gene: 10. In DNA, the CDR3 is TGTGCCAGCAGCGACGGGAGGGCCAAGGCGACCCAGTACTTC. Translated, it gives CASSDGRAKATQYF.

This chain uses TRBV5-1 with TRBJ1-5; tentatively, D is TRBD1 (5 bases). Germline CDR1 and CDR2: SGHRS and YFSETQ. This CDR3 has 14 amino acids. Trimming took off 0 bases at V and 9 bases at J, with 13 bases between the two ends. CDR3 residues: CASSLGIVGTPQHF. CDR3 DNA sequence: TGCGCCAGCAGCTTGGGGATTGTCGGGACGCCCCAGCATTTT.

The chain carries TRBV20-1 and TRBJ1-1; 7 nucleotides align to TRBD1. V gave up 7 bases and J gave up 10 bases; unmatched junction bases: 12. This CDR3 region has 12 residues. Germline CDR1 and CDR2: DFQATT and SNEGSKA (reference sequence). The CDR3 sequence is CSVRGGAAGAFF. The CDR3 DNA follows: TGCAGTGTGAGAGGGGGCGCCGCTGGAGCTTTCTTT.

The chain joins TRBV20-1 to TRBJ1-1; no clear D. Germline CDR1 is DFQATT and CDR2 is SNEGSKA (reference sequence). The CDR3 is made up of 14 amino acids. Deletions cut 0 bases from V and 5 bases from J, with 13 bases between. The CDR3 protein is CSARESLVGTEAFF. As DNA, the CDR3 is TGCAGTGCTAGAGAATCCTTGGTGGGGACTGAAGCTTTCTTT.

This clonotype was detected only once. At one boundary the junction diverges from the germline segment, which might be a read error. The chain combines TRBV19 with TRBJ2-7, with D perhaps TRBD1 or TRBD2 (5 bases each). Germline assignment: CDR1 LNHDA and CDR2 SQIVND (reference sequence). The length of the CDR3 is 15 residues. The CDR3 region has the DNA TGTGCCAGTAGTCTAGCTGGGGCATGGCTTTACGAACAGTACTTC. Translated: CASSLAGAWLYEQYF.

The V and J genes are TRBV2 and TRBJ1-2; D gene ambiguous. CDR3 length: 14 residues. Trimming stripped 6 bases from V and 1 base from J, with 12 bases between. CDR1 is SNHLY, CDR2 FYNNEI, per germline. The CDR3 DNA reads TGTGCCAGCAGCCGGGCACGGAATAACTATGGCTACACCTTC. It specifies CASSRARNNYGYTF.

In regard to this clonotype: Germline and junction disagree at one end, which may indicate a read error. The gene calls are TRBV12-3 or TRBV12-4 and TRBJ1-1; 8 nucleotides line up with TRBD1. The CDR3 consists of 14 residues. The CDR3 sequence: CASSAGQGRTEAFF. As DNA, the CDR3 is TGCGCCAGCAGCGCTGGACAGGGAAGGACTGAAGCTTTCTTT.

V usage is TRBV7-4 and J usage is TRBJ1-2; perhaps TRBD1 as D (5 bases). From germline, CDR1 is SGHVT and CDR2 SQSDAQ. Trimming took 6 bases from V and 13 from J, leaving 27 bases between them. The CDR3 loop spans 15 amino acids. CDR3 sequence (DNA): TGTGCCAGCAGTGACGCGGGACGGGGTACCTATCGGTTCACCTTC. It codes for CASSDAGRGTYRFTF.

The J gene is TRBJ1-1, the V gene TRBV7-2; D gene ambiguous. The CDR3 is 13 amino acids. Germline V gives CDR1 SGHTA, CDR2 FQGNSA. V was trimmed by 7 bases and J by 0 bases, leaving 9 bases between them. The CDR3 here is CASTRRMNTEAFF. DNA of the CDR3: TGTGCCAGCACCCGCCGGATGAACACTGAAGCTTTCTTT.

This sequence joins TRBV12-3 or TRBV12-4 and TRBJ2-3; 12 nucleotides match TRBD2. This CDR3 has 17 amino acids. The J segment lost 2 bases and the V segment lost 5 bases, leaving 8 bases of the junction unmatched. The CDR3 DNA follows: TGTGCCAGCAGTAGGGCACTAGCGGGGGGATCCACAGATACGCAGTATTTT. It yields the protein CASSRALAGGSTDTQYF.

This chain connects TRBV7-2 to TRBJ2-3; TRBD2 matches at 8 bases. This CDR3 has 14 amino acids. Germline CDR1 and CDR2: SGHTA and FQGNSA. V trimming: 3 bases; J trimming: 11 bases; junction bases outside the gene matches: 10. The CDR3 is CASSFRGGQAKQYF. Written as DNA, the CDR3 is TGTGCCAGCAGCTTCCGGGGGGGCCAGGCTAAGCAGTATTTT.

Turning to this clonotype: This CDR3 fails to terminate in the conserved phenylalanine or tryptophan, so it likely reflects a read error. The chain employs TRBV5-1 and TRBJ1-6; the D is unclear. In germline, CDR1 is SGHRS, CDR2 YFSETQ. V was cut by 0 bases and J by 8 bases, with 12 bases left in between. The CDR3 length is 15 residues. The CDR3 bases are TGCGCCAGCAGCTTGGGAGGCGGTGGTGATTCACCCCTCCACTTA. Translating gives CASSLGGGGDSPLHL.

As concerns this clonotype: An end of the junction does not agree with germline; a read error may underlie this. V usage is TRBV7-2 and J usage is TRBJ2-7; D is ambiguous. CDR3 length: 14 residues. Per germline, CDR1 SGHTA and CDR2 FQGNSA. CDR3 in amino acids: CASSLVGSTNTEAF. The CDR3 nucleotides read TGTGCCAGCAGCTTAGTCGGGTCCACGAACACTGAAGCTTTC.

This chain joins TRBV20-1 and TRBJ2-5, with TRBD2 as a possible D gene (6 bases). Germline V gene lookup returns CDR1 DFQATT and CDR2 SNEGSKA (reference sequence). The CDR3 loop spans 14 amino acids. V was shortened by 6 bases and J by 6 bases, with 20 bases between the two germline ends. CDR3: CSAAGLTYEQTQYF. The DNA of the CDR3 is TGCAGTGCCGCGGGACTTACGTACGAGCAGACCCAGTACTTC.

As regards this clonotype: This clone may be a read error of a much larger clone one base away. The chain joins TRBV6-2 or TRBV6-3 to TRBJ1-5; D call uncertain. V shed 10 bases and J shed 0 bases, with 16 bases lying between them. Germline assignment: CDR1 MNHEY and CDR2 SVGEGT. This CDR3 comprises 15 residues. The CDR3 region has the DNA TGTGCCAACAGCGTGAGGGTTAGTAGCAATCAGCCCCAGCATTTT. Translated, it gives CANSVRVSSNQPQHF.

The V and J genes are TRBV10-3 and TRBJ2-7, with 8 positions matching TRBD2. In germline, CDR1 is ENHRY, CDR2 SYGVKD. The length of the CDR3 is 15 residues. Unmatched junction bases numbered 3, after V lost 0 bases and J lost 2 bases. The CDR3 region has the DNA TGTGCCATCAGTGAGTCCGTCGGGGGGGCCTACGAGCAGTACTTC. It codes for CAISESVGGAYEQYF.